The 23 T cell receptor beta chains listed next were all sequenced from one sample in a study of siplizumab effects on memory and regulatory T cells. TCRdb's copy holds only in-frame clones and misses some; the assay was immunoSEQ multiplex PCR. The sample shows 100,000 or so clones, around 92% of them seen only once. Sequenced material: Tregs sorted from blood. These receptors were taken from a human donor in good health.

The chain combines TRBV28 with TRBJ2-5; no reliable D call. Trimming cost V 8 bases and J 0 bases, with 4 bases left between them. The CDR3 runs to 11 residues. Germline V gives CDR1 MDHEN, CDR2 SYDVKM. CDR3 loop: CASAYQETQYF. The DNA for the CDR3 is TGTGCCAGCGCATACCAAGAGACCCAGTACTTC.

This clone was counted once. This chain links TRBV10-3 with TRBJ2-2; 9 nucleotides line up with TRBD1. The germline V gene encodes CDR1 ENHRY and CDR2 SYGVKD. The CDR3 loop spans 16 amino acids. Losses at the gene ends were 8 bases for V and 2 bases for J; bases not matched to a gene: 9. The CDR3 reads CAIAAQGAPNTGELFF. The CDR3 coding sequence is TGTGCCATCGCGGCACAGGGGGCTCCAAACACCGGGGAGCTGTTTTTT.

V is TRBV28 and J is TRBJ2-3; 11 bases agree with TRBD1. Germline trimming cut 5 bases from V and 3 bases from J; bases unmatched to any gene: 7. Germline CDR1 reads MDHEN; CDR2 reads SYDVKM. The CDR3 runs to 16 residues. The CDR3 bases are TGTGCCAGCAGTGATTGGGACAGGGGGTTGACAGATACGCAGTATTTT. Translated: CASSDWDRGLTDTQYF.

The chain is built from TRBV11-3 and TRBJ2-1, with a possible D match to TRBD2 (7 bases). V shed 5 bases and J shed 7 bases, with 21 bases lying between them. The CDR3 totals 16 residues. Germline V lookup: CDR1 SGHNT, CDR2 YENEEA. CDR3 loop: CASSAEGGVVTNEQFF. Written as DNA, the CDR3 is TGTGCCAGCAGCGCCGAGGGGGGGGTAGTGACGAATGAGCAGTTCTTC.

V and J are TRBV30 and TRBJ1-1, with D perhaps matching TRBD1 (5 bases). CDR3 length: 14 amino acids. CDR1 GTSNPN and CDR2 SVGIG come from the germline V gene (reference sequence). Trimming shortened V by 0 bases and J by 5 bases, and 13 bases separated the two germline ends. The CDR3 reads CAWSVQSRGTEAFF. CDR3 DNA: TGTGCCTGGAGTGTGCAGTCGCGGGGGACTGAAGCTTTCTTT.

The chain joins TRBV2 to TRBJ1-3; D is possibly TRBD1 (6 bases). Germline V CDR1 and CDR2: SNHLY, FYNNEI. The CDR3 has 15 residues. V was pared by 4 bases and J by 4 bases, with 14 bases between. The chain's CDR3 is CASSVGARWGNTIYF. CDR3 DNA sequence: TGTGCCAGCAGTGTGGGGGCCCGATGGGGAAACACCATATATTTT.

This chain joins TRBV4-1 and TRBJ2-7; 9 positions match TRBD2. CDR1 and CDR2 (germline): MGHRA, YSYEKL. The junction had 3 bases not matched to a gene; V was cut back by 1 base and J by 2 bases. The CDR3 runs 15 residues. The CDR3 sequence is CASSQGTSVTYEQYF. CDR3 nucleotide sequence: TGCGCCAGCAGCCAAGGGACTAGCGTCACCTACGAGCAGTACTTC.

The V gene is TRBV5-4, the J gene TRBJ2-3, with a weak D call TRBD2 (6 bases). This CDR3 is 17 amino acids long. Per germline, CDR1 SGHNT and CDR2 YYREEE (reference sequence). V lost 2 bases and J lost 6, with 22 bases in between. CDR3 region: CASSLRRSVGGSDTQYF. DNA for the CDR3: TGTGCCAGCAGCTTAAGGCGGTCGGTAGGAGGGTCCGATACGCAGTATTTT. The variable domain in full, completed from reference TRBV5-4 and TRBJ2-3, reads ETGVTQSPTHLIKTRGQQVTLRCSSQSGHNTVSWYQQALGQGPQFIFQYYREEENGRGNFPPRFSGLQFPNYSSELNVNALELDDSALYLCASSLRRSVGGSDTQYFGPGTRLTVL.

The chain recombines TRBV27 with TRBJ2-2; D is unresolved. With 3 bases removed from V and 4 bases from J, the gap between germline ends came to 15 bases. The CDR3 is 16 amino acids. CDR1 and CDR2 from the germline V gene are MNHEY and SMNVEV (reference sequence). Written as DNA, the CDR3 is TGTGCCAGCAGTTTGGGTTGGGGATTGAGCACCGGGGAGCTGTTTTTT. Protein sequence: CASSLGWGLSTGELFF.

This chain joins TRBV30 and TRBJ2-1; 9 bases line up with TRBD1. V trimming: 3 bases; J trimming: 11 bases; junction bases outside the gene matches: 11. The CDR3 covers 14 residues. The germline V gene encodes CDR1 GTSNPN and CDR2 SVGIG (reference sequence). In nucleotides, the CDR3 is TGTGCCTGGAGCCCGGGACAGGGATCCGGGAAGCAGTTCTTC. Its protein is CAWSPGQGSGKQFF.

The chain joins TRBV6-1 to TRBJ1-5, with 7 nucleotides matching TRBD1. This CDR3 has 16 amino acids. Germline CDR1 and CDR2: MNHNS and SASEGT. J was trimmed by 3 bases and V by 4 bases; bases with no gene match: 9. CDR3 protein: CASSGLNRGNNQPQHF. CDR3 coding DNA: TGTGCCAGCAGTGGATTAAACAGGGGAAACAATCAGCCCCAGCATTTT.

The CDR3 DNA reads as TGTGCCAGCAGGGACCCGGGACAGGGATTCTTC. This translates into CASRDPGQGFF. The chain couples TRBV2 to TRBJ2-1; 9 bases are shared with TRBD1. This CDR3 is built from 11 residues. Per germline, CDR1 SNHLY and CDR2 FYNNEI. Trimming removed 6 bases from V and 16 bases from J; junction bases left unmatched: 7.

CDR3 protein: CASSSVTGGSVNEQFF. The CDR3 nucleotides read TGTGCCAGCAGCTCTGTAACGGGAGGGAGTGTGAATGAGCAGTTCTTC. V and J are TRBV7-6 and TRBJ2-1; 8 nucleotides match TRBD2. This CDR3 has 16 residues. Germline CDR1 reads SGHVS; CDR2 reads FNYEAQ. V lost 4 bases to trimming and J lost 7 bases; unmatched junction nucleotides: 12.

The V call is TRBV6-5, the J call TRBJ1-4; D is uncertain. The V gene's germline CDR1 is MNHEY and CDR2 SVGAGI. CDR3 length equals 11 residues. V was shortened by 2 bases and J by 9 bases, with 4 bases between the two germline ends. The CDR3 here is CASSYKQKLFF. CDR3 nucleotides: TGTGCCAGCAGTTACAAGCAAAAACTGTTTTTT.

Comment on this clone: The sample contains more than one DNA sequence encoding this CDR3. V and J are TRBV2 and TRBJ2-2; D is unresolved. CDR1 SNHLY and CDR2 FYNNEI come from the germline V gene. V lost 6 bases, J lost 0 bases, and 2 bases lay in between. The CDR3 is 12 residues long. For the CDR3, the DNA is TGTGCCAGCAGCGCGAACACCGGGGAGCTGTTTTTT. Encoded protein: CASSANTGELFF. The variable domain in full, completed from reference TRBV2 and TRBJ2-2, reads EPEVTQTPSHQVTQMGQEVILRCVPISNHLYFYWYRQILGQKVEFLVSFYNNEISEKSEIFDDQFSVERPDGSNFTLKIRSTKLEDSAMYFCASSANTGELFFGEGSRLTVL.

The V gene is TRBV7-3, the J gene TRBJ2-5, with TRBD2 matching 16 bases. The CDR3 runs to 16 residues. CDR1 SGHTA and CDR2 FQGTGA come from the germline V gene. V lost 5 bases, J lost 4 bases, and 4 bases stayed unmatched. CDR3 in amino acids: CASSQGLAGGVETQYF. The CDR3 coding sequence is TGTGCCAGCAGCCAGGGACTAGCGGGAGGGGTAGAGACCCAGTACTTC.

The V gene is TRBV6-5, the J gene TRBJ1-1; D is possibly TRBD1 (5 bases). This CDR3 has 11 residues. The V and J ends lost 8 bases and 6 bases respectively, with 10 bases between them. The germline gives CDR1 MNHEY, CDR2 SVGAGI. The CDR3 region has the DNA TGTGCCAGCCGGGGCTTGGCTGAAGCTTTCTTT. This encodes CASRGLAEAFF.

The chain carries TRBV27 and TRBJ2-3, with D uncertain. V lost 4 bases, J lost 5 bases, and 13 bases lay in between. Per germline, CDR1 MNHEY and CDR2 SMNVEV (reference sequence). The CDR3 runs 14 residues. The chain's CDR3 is CASSSAIVVDTQYF. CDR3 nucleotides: TGTGCCAGCAGTTCAGCGATCGTGGTAGATACGCAGTATTTT.

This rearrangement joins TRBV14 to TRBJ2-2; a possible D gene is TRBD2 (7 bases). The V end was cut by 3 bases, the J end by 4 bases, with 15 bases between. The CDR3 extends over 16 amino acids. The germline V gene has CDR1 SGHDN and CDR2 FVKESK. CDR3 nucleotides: TGTGCCAGCAGCCAGCTCAGGGGCGGGGGCACCGGGGAGCTGTTTTTT. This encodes CASSQLRGGGTGELFF.

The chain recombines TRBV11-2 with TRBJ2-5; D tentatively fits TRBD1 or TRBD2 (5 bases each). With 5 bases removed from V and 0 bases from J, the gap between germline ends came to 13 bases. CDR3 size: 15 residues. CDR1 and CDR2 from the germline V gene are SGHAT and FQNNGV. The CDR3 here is CASSEGVANQETQYF. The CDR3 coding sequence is TGTGCCAGCAGCGAAGGGGTAGCGAACCAAGAGACCCAGTACTTC. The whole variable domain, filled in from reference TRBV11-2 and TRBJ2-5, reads EAGVAQSPRYKIIEKRQSVAFWCNPISGHATLYWYQQILGQGPKLLIQFQNNGVVDDSQLPKDRFSAERLKGVDSTLKIQPAKLEDSAVYLCASSEGVANQETQYFGPGTRLLVL.

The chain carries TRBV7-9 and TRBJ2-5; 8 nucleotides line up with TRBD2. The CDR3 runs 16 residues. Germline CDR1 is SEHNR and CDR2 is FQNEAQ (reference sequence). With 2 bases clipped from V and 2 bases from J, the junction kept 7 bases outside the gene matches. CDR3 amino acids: CASSLNLGGVQETQYF. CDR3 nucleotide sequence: TGTGCCAGCAGCTTAAATCTCGGGGGGGTTCAAGAGACCCAGTACTTC.

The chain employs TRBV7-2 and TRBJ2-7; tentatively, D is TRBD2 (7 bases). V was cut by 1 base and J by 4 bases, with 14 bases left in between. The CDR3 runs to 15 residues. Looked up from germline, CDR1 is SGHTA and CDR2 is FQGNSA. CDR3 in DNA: TGTGCCAGCAGCTTAGTATCCAGCGGGACATACGAGCAGTACTTC. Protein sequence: CASSLVSSGTYEQYF.

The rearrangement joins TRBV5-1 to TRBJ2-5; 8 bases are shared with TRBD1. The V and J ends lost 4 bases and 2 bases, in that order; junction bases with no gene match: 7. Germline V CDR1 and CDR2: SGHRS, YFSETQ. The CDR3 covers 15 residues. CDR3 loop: CASSAGRGRQETQYF. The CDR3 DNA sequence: TGCGCCAGCAGCGCGGGCAGGGGGCGGCAAGAGACCCAGTACTTC.